The source of this TCR beta chain is a study of cytomegalovirus exposure and HLA in healthy donors (dated by TCRdb to about 2017). The study in broad terms: According to an earlier analysis of 587 of the donors, about 190 million T cells yielded approximately 120 million unique TCR beta sequences and about 280 Gb of sequence data. In a later genetic analysis, genome-wide SNP genotypes for about three fifths of the roughly 670 donors were used, and that subset was treated as a discovery cohort. In addition to the first cohort of 666 subjects, a separate validation cohort of 130 or so different subjects was used. To predict cytomegalovirus infection status, the study brought together high-throughput TCR immunosequencing, statistical association of individual TCRs with disease status, and machine learning. Using immunosequencing, the study profiled T cell repertoires from 666 subjects and related those repertoires to cytomegalovirus serostatus. An early release that covered several hundred HLA-typed donors contained approximately 300 gigabases of sequencing data and tens of millions of unique TCR sequences. Among the roughly 400 genotyped donors, approximately 82% belonged to the genetic ancestry cluster associated with self-reported Caucasian donors. Rather than using new phenotypic data, the later analysis identified candidate immune exposures from TCR beta sequences and from how often those sequences occurred across donors. To decide whether each TCR beta V gene segment behaved as functional or pseudogenic, an earlier analysis of some 540 of the donors relied on high-throughput TCR beta sequencing. Typing coverage differed by locus: A, B, C, DRB1 and DQB1 were typed in about 620-630 donors, DQA1 in about 500, DPA1 in 600 to 610, and DPB1 in just under 490. In a later analysis, previously published TCR beta repertoires from about 670 donors were re-analyzed and high-resolution HLA genotyping was added so that TCR occurrence patterns could be studied. Because of strong linkage in the cohort, roughly five DR-DQ haplotypes were treated as single units for association and clustering. All discovery cohort repertoires had been generated on a single sequencing platform. The study was designed to test whether signatures of past pathogen exposure could be identified by cataloging public T cell receptors. Among around 400 genotyped donors of the cohort, an average of about 240,000 unique TCR beta nucleotide sequences were sequenced per donor, roughly 18% of them non-productive. Donor age, sex, ethnicity and CMV serostatus were compiled together with the repertoire data. HLA typing covered class I and class II loci at four-digit resolution. Overall study outcomes, separate from this receptor: In an earlier analysis of 587 of the donors, most TCR beta V segments appeared in productive rearrangements about 87% or about 30% of the time, broadly matching IMGT annotations. Across donors, most TCR sequences were observed very rarely, whereas some public TCRs were present in many individuals. Linkage disequilibrium might explain the correlated functional status among segregating V segments, but an unknown experimental factor could not be ruled out. Because HLA typing was unavailable for some donors at each locus, only the typed subset was used in association tests. A later analysis found that most CMV-associated TCR beta chains appeared HLA-restricted, with HLA associations seemingly driven largely by CMV exposure. In this cohort, only TCR beta chains were sequenced, and detectable features were limited by the absence of alpha or paired-chain data. In a later analysis, HLA-associated TCR beta chains showed more clonal expansion and lower generation probabilities than non-associated chains that were equally common. Because counts were too low, more than 15 rarely observed V segments, including chromosome 9 orphons, were excluded from the earlier analysis of fewer than 650 of the donors. Assigning TCR associations to individual alleles was difficult when HLA alleles, especially DR and DQ, strongly co-occurred. In a later analysis, 15,000 to 20,000 TCR beta sequences were associated with specific HLA alleles at a false discovery rate of 0.05. The authors suggested that the approach could potentially be generalized to other disease states and immunological phenotypes. In a later analysis, TCR association rates were found to vary across HLA loci, with the most associated TCRs seen for DRB1 alleles and the fewest for HLA-C alleles. A further reported finding was that TCR beta sequences accurately predicted the HLA-A and HLA-B alleles for most subjects in the first cohort. In a later genetic analysis, a missense DCLRE1C variant was associated with V-gene and J-gene trimming of TCR beta chains, and the association was replicated in an independent cohort. Presence/absence analyses assumed roughly uniform sequencing depth across donors, an assumption that may not hold. In the study, around 150 TCR beta chains were listed as associated with cytomegalovirus. Immune exposure information for the cohort was limited to CMV serostatus. Because the 87-base-pair reads could not distinguish some IMGT-functional V segments, including TRBV6-2 and TRBV6-3, those segments were excluded. A few of the identified cytomegalovirus-associated TCR beta chains were confirmed in vitro to be specific for cytomegalovirus antigens. In both the original and validation cohorts, the classifier was reported to diagnose cytomegalovirus status with high specificity and sensitivity. A later analysis reported that several top co-occurrence clusters appeared linked to parvovirus B19, influenza, CMV and Epstein-Barr virus. A cluster of highly shared sequence variants was judged likely to represent a technical artifact of the sequencing pipeline. Compared with the roughly 700-donor mean, donors in an Asian-associated ancestry cluster had fewer N-insertions in productive TCRs, according to a later genetic analysis.

The library was obtained by the immunoSEQ multiplex PCR assay. The multiplex PCR relied on a mix of 60 forward primers for TCR Vbeta segments and 13 reverse primers for TCR Jbeta segments. Amplification of the CDR3 region of rearranged TCR beta genes was performed with a multiplex PCR assay on genomic DNA. Amplified TCR beta libraries were sequenced as 87-base-pair reads on the Illumina HiSeq System. Per the original workflow: A later analysis counted some 74 million unique TCR beta chains across the roughly 700 repertoires, and 10 million to 11 million of these chains were shared by at least two donors. A nearest-neighbor algorithm error-corrected the raw reads and collapsed the reads into unique sequences, merging closely related sequences to remove PCR and sequencing errors. Alignment of CDR3 sequences to IMGT reference sequences was used to assign V, D and J gene segments. For a sequence to be retained, a match of at least six nucleotides to both a V gene segment and a J gene segment was required. Rearrangements were called productive when the CDR3 lacked stop codons and stayed in frame with V and J; all others were non-productive. CDR3 was defined according to IMGT convention as the region running from the second conserved V-encoded cysteine to the conserved J-encoded phenylalanine. In an earlier analysis of more than 550 of the donors, sequences lacking an unambiguous match to a single V gene segment were excluded. In an earlier analysis of approximately 610 of the donors, V segments were called functional above 56.7% productive rearrangements and were called segregating when the between-donor standard deviation exceeded 5%. A statistical classification framework was built for diagnosing cytomegalovirus status from the catalog of TCR beta chain sequences. In a later analysis, V and J genes were assigned by comparing TCR nucleotide sequences against IMGT/GENE-DB human TR gene sequences. A later analysis assigned CDR3 sequences and most-parsimonious VDJ recombination scenarios with the TCRdist pipeline. A later analysis defined each TCR beta chain by its CDR3 amino acid sequence plus V-gene family, and excluded reads lacking a unique V-gene family. To address suspected cross-contamination and a sequencing artifact, a later analysis removed approximately 590 highly shared, low-generation-probability nucleotide sequences. For each public chain, a later analysis derived a clonal expansion index from normalized ranks of inferred template counts within each repertoire. A later analysis computed generation probabilities with a VDJ recombination model fitted to out-of-frame rearrangements, and checked the results against IGoR. In a later analysis, hypergeometric tests were used to score TCR-TCR, TCR-HLA and TCR-CMV co-occurrence, with a repertoire-size bias correction applied to TCR pairs. In a later analysis, false discovery rates were estimated by permuting HLA or CMV assignments 20 times. In a later analysis, co-occurring TCRs were grouped using DBSCAN, and TCRdist sequence similarity was added for clustering within HLA-allele-positive subsets. Co-occurrence clustering excluded repertoires with fewer than 30,000 or more than 120,000 public chains, plus five with anomalous nucleotide sharing. TCRdb stores this immuneACCESS table with in-frame sequences only. Part of the clones is absent; in the studies checked, under half of the shortfall reflects unresolved V genes, and no reason is known for the rest. Clone size and the V and J calls come from that table; the DNA yielded D and trimming. Counted in this sample were about 91,000 clones; around 68% of them appeared once. Over 1% of the sample is held by the ten biggest clonotypes.

The cohort consisted of some 730 healthy bone marrow donors. All cohort members were sampled while nominally healthy, although unrecorded immune exposures were likely present. The donor tested CMV seronegative and was one of the 352 seronegative cohort members. Each donor provided a peripheral blood sample, and peripheral blood mononuclear cells were used for TCR beta sequencing. The Qiagen DNeasy Blood Extraction Kit was used to extract genomic DNA from the blood cell samples. This clone has more than one count but fewer than ten. Its antigen has not been determined. Base qualities are missing; no much larger clone stands one base away. From a lookup of the germline V gene, CDR1 and CDR2 are MDHEN and SYDVKM. The germline ends are 10 bases apart after V is trimmed by 6 bases and J by 1 base. Taken from cysteine to phenylalanine, the CDR3 has 13 residues. Of all the DNA, just the CDR3 is kept, 39 bases in frame from base 1.

The source material was PBMCs. The source is a female donor in good health and CMV-seronegative. The V gene is TRBV28 and the J gene is TRBJ2-7; TRBD1 is possibly the D segment (5 matching bases). CDR3 reads: CASSQTASYEQYF. At the DNA level, the sequence is TGTGCCAGCAGCCAGACAGCATCCTACGAGCAGTACTTC. The CDR3 plus the reference TRBV28 and TRBJ2-7 genes for the other parts give the full variable domain: DVKVTQSSRYLVKRTGEKVFLECVQDMDHENMFWYRQDPGLGLRLIYFSYDVKMKEKGDIPEGYSVSREKKERFSLILESASTNQTSMYLCASSQTASYEQYFGPGTRLTVT.